These 17 T cell receptor beta chains were all obtained from the same sample, sequenced in a study of shared clonotypes between healthy human individuals. Clones were sequenced by immunoSEQ multiplex PCR, and TCRdb holds only the in-frame ones, with some missing. The profile shows about 710,000 clones, 72% of them singletons. The sequenced material came from memory CD4+ T cells sorted from blood. Indicated subset: CD45RA-negative fraction. The receptors stem from a woman aged 30 to 39 in good health.

This clone was recorded only once. This chain uses TRBV6-6 with TRBJ1-2; TRBD1 matches 8 bases. Germline loops: CDR1 MNHNY, CDR2 SVGAGI (reference sequence). The CDR3 spans 14 residues. V was pared by 5 bases and J by 5 bases, with 7 bases of the junction left unmatched. CDR3 nucleotide sequence: TGTGCCAGCAGTATAGGACAGGGAGGTTATGGCTACACCTTC. Translated: CASSIGQGGYGYTF.

V and J are TRBV5-1 and TRBJ2-7; D is tentatively TRBD1 or TRBD2 (6 bases each). Trimming cost V 4 bases and J 1 base, with 15 bases left between them. This CDR3 has 15 residues. Germline CDR1 and CDR2: SGHRS and YFSETQ. The CDR3 region is CASSRRDTHSYEQYF. The CDR3 bases are TGCGCCAGCAGCCGGAGGGACACTCATTCCTACGAGCAGTACTTC.

This clone was observed a single time. Other nucleotide sequences from this sample produce the same CDR3. The chain recombines TRBV29-1 with TRBJ2-5; tentatively, D is TRBD1 or TRBD2 (5 bases each). Per the germline V gene, CDR1 is SQVTM and CDR2 is ANQGSEA. The CDR3 length is 12 residues. Trimming shortened V by 4 bases and J by 4 bases, and 10 bases separated the two germline ends. In DNA, the CDR3 is TGCAGCGTTGTCGGGGCGGGAGAGACCCAGTACTTC. Its protein product is CSVVGAGETQYF.

For this clone: The sample carries other DNA sequences with the same CDR3. The chain carries TRBV4-2 and TRBJ2-5; TRBD2 matches 7 bases. With the DNA end fitting TRBJ2-7 better, the J assignment may be wrong. The CDR3 has 15 amino acids. Per germline, CDR1 LGHNA and CDR2 YNFKEQ. The CDR3 DNA reads TGTGCCAGCAGCCAAGGTCTAGCGGAGACTTACGAGCAGTACTTC. Protein product: CASSQGLAETYEQYF.

The V call is TRBV7-2, the J call TRBJ1-2, with 9 bases matching TRBD1. V was clipped by 5 bases and J by 5 bases; unmatched bases: 9. Germline V gene data show CDR1 as SGHTA and CDR2 as FQGNSA. There are 15 residues in the CDR3. The CDR3 sequence: CASSQPGQGNYGYTF. The CDR3 nucleotides are TGTGCCAGCAGCCAACCGGGACAGGGCAATTATGGCTACACCTTC.

The chain has TRBV30 and TRBJ1-5; possibly TRBD1 for D (5 bases). This CDR3 comprises 13 residues. V lost 2 bases and J lost 10, with 15 bases in between. The V gene's germline CDR1 is GTSNPN and CDR2 SVGIG (reference sequence). The CDR3: CAWSWGEELPQHF. The DNA for the CDR3 is TGTGCCTGGAGTTGGGGGGAAGAGTTACCCCAGCATTTT. The entire variable domain, with the rest obtained from reference TRBV30 and TRBJ1-5, is as follows: SQTIHQWPATLVQPVGSPLSLECTVEGTSNPNLYWYRQAAGRGLQLLFYSVGIGQISSEVPQNLSASRPQDRQFILSSKKLLLSDSGFYLCAWSWGEELPQHFGDGTRLSIL.

The chain combines TRBV19 with TRBJ2-7; 8 positions agree with TRBD2. Germline V gives CDR1 LNHDA, CDR2 SQIVND (reference sequence). This CDR3 is built from 14 residues. Unmatched junction bases numbered 9, after V lost 6 bases and J lost 5 bases. In DNA, the CDR3 is TGTGCCAGTAGCATCCTCAGCGGGAGTAACGAGCAGTACTTC. Translation gives CASSILSGSNEQYF.

The genes are TRBV15 and TRBJ1-2; 9 bases are a match to TRBD1. The CDR3 covers 17 residues. V shed 1 base and J 0 bases; nucleotides not matched to a gene: 6. Germline assignment: CDR1 LNHNV and CDR2 YYDKDF (reference sequence). CDR3 in amino acids: CATSRAGTGFANYGYTF. CDR3 coding DNA: TGTGCCACCAGCAGAGCCGGGACAGGGTTCGCTAACTATGGCTACACCTTC.

Concerning this clone: A clone one base away is much larger, so this may be a read error. The chain combines TRBV7-2 with TRBJ1-2, with D perhaps matching TRBD1 (5 bases). The CDR3 has 13 amino acids. Germline loops: CDR1 SGHTA, CDR2 FQGNSA. Deletions cut 5 bases from V and 2 bases from J, with 9 bases between. CDR3 loop: CASSIQENYGYTF. In DNA, the CDR3 is TGTGCCAGCAGCATACAGGAAAACTATGGCTACACCTTC. Complete variable domain (other parts from reference TRBV7-2 and TRBJ1-2): GAGVSQSPSNKVTEKGKDVELRCDPISGHTALYWYRQSLGQGLEFLIYFQGNSAPDKSGLPSDRFSAERTGGSVSTLTIQRTQQEDSAVYLCASSIQENYGYTFGSGTRLTVV.

This chain joins TRBV14 and TRBJ2-3; D ambiguous. Germline lookup yields CDR1 SGHDN and CDR2 FVKESK. This CDR3 spans 14 amino acids. The V gene lost 4 bases and the J gene lost 2 bases, with 10 bases spanning the gap. Written as DNA, the CDR3 is TGTGCCAGCAGCCTCCTTCGGGCCACAGATACGCAGTATTTT. Amino acid sequence: CASSLLRATDTQYF.

This sequence joins TRBV7-8 and TRBJ1-5; the D is unclear. The V gene's germline CDR1 is SGHVS and CDR2 FQNEAQ. The V gene lost 3 bases and the J gene lost 7 bases, with 16 bases spanning the gap. This CDR3 region has 15 residues. CDR3 DNA: TGTGCCAGCAGCTTCGGGAGGGATGCGGGGCAGCCCCAGCATTTT. Its protein is CASSFGRDAGQPQHF.

This chain joins TRBV30 and TRBJ2-7; D not certain. The CDR3 spans 11 residues. Germline CDR1 GTSNPN, CDR2 SVGIG (reference sequence). V lost 4 bases, J lost 2 bases, and 6 bases lay in between. The CDR3 sequence: CAWKSAYEQYF. The CDR3 DNA is TGTGCCTGGAAAAGTGCCTACGAGCAGTACTTC. Full variable domain (rest looked up from reference TRBV30 and TRBJ2-7): SQTIHQWPATLVQPVGSPLSLECTVEGTSNPNLYWYRQAAGRGLQLLFYSVGIGQISSEVPQNLSASRPQDRQFILSSKKLLLSDSGFYLCAWKSAYEQYFGPGTRLTVT.

This chain uses TRBV28 with TRBJ1-2, with 7 bases identical to TRBD1. CDR1 is MDHEN and CDR2 is SYDVKM in the germline V gene. The V gene end was trimmed by 4 bases and the J gene end by 8 bases; junction bases not matched to a gene: 10. The CDR3 totals 14 residues. The CDR3 DNA sequence: TGTGCCAGCAGTTCCCCAGGGGGGGCAGGCGGCTACACCTTC. It specifies CASSSPGGAGGYTF.

The chain uses TRBV6-1 and TRBJ1-4, with unresolved D. This CDR3 spans 13 amino acids. V gave up 4 bases and J gave up 8 bases, with 11 bases separating them. Germline CDR1 reads MNHNS; CDR2 reads SASEGT. CDR3 nucleotides: TGTGCCAGCAGTGTGGGAAGAGGCGAAAAACTGTTTTTT. This sequence encodes CASSVGRGEKLFF.

This chain uses TRBV27 with TRBJ1-6; the match to TRBD1 covers 9 bases. In germline, CDR1 is MNHEY, CDR2 SMNVEV (reference sequence). The V gene end was trimmed by 3 bases and the J gene end by 9 bases; junction bases not matched to a gene: 12. The CDR3 length is 17 residues. DNA of the CDR3: TGTGCCAGCAGTTTGCGACCCACACAGGGGGCTGGTTCACCCCTCCACTTT. This sequence encodes CASSLRPTQGAGSPLHF.

The chain links TRBV2 to TRBJ2-5, with 11 bases aligning to TRBD2. Germline V gene sequence: CDR1 SNHLY, CDR2 FYNNEI. CDR3 size: 16 residues. Unmatched junction bases numbered 7, after V lost 5 bases and J lost 2 bases. Here the CDR3 reads CASSRGLAALQETQYF. CDR3 DNA sequence: TGTGCCAGCAGTCGGGGACTAGCGGCACTTCAAGAGACCCAGTACTTC.

The V call is TRBV30, the J call TRBJ2-5; D may be TRBD2 (5 bases). The length of the CDR3 is 13 residues. CDR1 GTSNPN and CDR2 SVGIG come from the germline V gene (reference sequence). The ends were cut back, 0 bases at V and 11 bases at J, with 16 bases in the middle. CDR3 sequence reads: CAWSVNTLGEQYF. DNA for the CDR3: TGTGCCTGGAGTGTAAACACCCTTGGGGAGCAGTACTTC.